The 12 T cell receptor beta chains given below trace back to one sample, sequenced in a study of T cell responses to AZD1222 COVID-19 vaccine. The table came from immunoSEQ multiplex PCR; TCRdb's copy has only in-frame clones and leaves some out. The data show about 110,000 clones, approximately 90% seen once. The sample here was peripheral blood, taken on day 0 of AZD1222 vaccination. The receptors stem from an adult in good health.

With regard to this clone: The sample holds other DNA sequences that translate to the same CDR3. J is TRBJ1-2 and V is TRBV5-1; 7 bases map to TRBD1. There are 13 residues in the CDR3. Trimming cost V 4 bases and J 4 bases; bases outside gene matches: 4. The V gene's germline CDR1 is SGHRS and CDR2 YFSETQ. CDR3 sequence: CASSPGQSYGYTF. The CDR3 DNA reads TGCGCCAGCAGCCCGGGACAGTCCTATGGCTACACCTTC. Filled out from reference TRBV5-1 and TRBJ1-2, the complete variable domain reads KAGVTQTPRYLIKTRGQQVTLSCSPISGHRSVSWYQQTPGQGLQFLFEYFSETQRNKGNFPGRFSGRQFSNSRSEMNVSTLELGDSALYLCASSPGQSYGYTFGSGTRLTVV.

This chain links TRBV19 with TRBJ1-6; D gene unclear. The V and J ends lost 5 bases and 9 bases respectively, with 17 bases between them. The CDR3 loop spans 15 amino acids. CDR1 LNHDA and CDR2 SQIVND come from the germline V gene (reference sequence). The CDR3 region has the DNA TGTGCCAGTAGTTCTGGGAGTGGGCCGGGTTCACCCCTCCACTTT. Amino acids: CASSSGSGPGSPLHF.

The chain joins TRBV6-2 or TRBV6-3 to TRBJ1-5; the D is unclear. This CDR3 is built from 14 residues. Looked up from germline, CDR1 is MNHEY and CDR2 is SVGEGT. V lost 3 bases and J lost 3, with 9 bases in between. CDR3 DNA: TGTGCCAGCAGTTATTTCGCCTTCAATCAGCCCCAGCATTTT. Protein product: CASSYFAFNQPQHF.

DNA of the CDR3: TGTGCCACCAGTGATCATACCGCCCGGGACAGTGACAATGAGCAGTTCTTC. Protein product: CATSDHTARDSDNEQFF. The chain recombines TRBV24-1 with TRBJ2-1, with 7 bases that match TRBD1. The CDR3 has 17 amino acids. Per germline, CDR1 KGHDR and CDR2 SFDVKD. After removal of 3 bases from V and 5 bases from J, the junction contained 12 bases not matched to a gene.

This clone was found once. The chain joins TRBV5-5 to TRBJ2-5; TRBD2 matches at 11 bases. The CDR3 contains 16 residues. Germline CDR1 SGHKS, CDR2 YYEKEE (reference sequence). V was clipped by 5 bases and J by 1 base; unmatched bases: 7. The CDR3 here is CASSRTSGGLQETQYF. Here the CDR3 DNA reads TGTGCCAGCAGTCGAACTAGCGGGGGCCTCCAAGAGACCCAGTACTTC.

The rearrangement uses TRBV13 and TRBJ2-3; D remains ambiguous. V lost 5 bases to trimming and J lost 0 bases, with 6 bases between them. This CDR3 is built from 13 residues. The germline V gene encodes CDR1 PRHDT and CDR2 FYEKMQ (reference sequence). As DNA, the CDR3 is TGTGCCAGCAGCCCTGCTAGCACAGATACGCAGTATTTT. Amino acid sequence: CASSPASTDTQYF.

The table lists this clone with a count of one. The CDR3 region has the DNA TGCGCCAGCAGCCGGGAGGGAACTGAAGCTTTCTTT. This sequence encodes CASSREGTEAFF. V and J are TRBV5-1 and TRBJ1-1; D gene unclear. V was cut by 4 bases and J by 5 bases, with 9 bases left in between. The CDR3 extends over 12 amino acids. Germline V gene data show CDR1 as SGHRS and CDR2 as YFSETQ.

V gene TRBV9 combines with J gene TRBJ1-1; D is ambiguous. V lost 0 bases and J lost 2, with 5 bases in between. The CDR3 runs to 13 residues. The V gene's germline CDR1 is SGDLS and CDR2 YYNGEE. CDR3 amino acids: CASSVVINTEAFF. The CDR3 nucleotides read TGTGCCAGCAGCGTAGTGATTAACACTGAAGCTTTCTTT.

This clone was seen once. The rearrangement joins TRBV3-1 (or the pseudogene TRBV3-2) to TRBJ2-7, with D possibly TRBD1 on 5 matching bases. The length of the CDR3 is 13 residues. The germline V gene encodes CDR1 LGHDT and CDR2 YNNKEL (reference sequence). V lost 4 bases, J lost 2 bases, and 9 bases lay in between. The CDR3 spells CASSPGQPYEQYF. The CDR3 DNA sequence: TGTGCCAGCAGCCCAGGACAACCCTACGAGCAGTACTTC.

The gene calls are TRBV7-9 and TRBJ2-2; TRBD1 matches at 7 bases. This CDR3 comprises 14 residues. The V gene end was trimmed by 3 bases and the J gene end by 5 bases; junction bases not matched to a gene: 3. CDR1 and CDR2 from the germline V gene are SEHNR and FQNEAQ (reference sequence). The CDR3 loop reads CASSLRGRTGELFF. The DNA for the CDR3 is TGTGCCAGCAGCTTGAGGGGGCGTACCGGGGAGCTGTTTTTT. The full variable domain, its missing parts supplied by reference TRBV7-9 and TRBJ2-2, is DTGVSQNPRHKITKRGQNVTFRCDPISEHNRLYWYRQTLGQGPEFLTYFQNEAQLEKSRLLSDRFSAERPKGSFSTLEIQRTEQGDSAMYLCASSLRGRTGELFFGEGSRLTVL.

V is TRBV18 and J is TRBJ2-1, with 13 bases lining up with TRBD2. With V trimmed by 4 bases and J by 4 bases, 13 bases remained unmatched. The CDR3 is 19 amino acids. Germline assignment: CDR1 KGHSH and CDR2 LQKENI. CDR3 coding DNA: TGTGCCAGCTCACTTTACCGGGGACTAGCGGGGACCCCATACAATGAGCAGTTCTTC. It specifies CASSLYRGLAGTPYNEQFF. Together with reference TRBV18 and TRBJ2-1, the CDR3 gives the full variable domain: NAGVMQNPRHLVRRRGQEARLRCSPMKGHSHVYWYRQLPEEGLKFMVYLQKENIIDESGMPKERFSAEFPKEGPSILRIQQVVRGDSAAYFCASSLYRGLAGTPYNEQFFGPGTRLTVL.

V is TRBV9 and J is TRBJ2-3; the match to TRBD2 covers 8 bases. The V gene's germline CDR1 is SGDLS and CDR2 YYNGEE. V shed 5 bases and J 0 bases; nucleotides not matched to a gene: 5. The CDR3 spans 15 residues. The CDR3 loop reads CASRFSGESTDTQYF. The CDR3 DNA sequence: TGTGCCAGCAGATTTAGCGGGGAAAGCACAGATACGCAGTATTTT.